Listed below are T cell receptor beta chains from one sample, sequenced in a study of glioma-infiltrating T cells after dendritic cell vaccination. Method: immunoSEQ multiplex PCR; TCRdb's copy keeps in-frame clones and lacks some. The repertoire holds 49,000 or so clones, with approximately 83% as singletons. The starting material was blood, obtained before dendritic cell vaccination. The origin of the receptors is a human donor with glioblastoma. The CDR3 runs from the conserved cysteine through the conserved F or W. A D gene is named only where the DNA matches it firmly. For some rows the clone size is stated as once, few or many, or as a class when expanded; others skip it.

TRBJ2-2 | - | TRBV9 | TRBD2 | CASSVVGLATGELFF | TGTGCCAGCAGCGTAGTGGGACTAGCGACCGGGGAGCTGTTTTTT
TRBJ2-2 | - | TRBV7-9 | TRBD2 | CASSLLGRGAPNTGELFF | TGTGCCAGCAGCCTCCTCGGGCGGGGGGCTCCGAACACCGGGGAGCTGTTTTTT
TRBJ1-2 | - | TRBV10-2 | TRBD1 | CASSESSGQVYGYTF | TGCGCCAGCAGTGAGTCTTCGGGACAGGTTTATGGCTACACCTTC
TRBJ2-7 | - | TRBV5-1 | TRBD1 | CASSLSPGQGSYEQYF | TGCGCCAGCAGCTTGTCCCCGGGACAGGGATCCTACGAGCAGTACTTC
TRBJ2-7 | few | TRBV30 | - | CAWSSTHRVKQYF | TGTGCCTGGAGCAGCACCCACAGAGTCAAGCAGTACTTC
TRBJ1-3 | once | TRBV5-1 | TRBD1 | CASSEGQISGNTIYF | TGCGCCAGCAGTGAGGGACAGATCTCTGGAAACACCATATATTTT
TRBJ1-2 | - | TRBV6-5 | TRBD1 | CASSYSGQGAGYGYTF | TGTGCCAGCAGTTACTCGGGACAGGGGGCAGGCTATGGCTACACCTTC
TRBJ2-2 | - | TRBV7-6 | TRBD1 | CASSRTGLTTGELFF | TGTGCCAGCAGCCGGACAGGGCTGACCACCGGGGAGCTGTTTTTT
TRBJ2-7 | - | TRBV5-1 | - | CASSVDFYEQYF | TGCGCCAGCAGCGTGGACTTCTACGAGCAGTACTTC
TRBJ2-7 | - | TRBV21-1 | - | CVTGHHFYEQYF | TGTGTCACCGGACATCACTTCTACGAGCAGTACTTC
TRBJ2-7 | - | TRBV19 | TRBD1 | CATGQGVYEQYF | TGTGCCACGGGACAGGGTGTCTACGAGCAGTACTTC
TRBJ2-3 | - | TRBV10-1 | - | CASSDRQGGDTQYF | TGCGCCAGCAGTGATCGGCAGGGTGGGGATACGCAGTATTTT
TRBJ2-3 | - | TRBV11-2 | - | CASSSMTDTQYF | TGTGCCAGCAGCTCTATGACAGATACGCAGTATTTT
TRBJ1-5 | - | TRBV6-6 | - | CASSRHTLGGPQHF | TGTGCCAGCAGCCGACATACCTTAGGGGGGCCCCAGCATTTT
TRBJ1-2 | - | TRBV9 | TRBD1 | CASSVVGQGARGYTF | TGTGCCAGCAGCGTAGTTGGACAGGGGGCGCGTGGCTACACCTTC
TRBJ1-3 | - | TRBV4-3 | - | CASSPTGSSGNTIYF | TGCGCCAGCAGCCCGACGGGGAGCTCTGGAAACACCATATATTTT
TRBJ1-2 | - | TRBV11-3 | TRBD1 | CASSYRGDYGYTF | TGTGCCAGCAGCTACAGGGGCGACTATGGCTACACCTTC
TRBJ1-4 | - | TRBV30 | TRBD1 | CAWSHRRGTGWGNEKLFF | TGTGCCTGGAGTCACCGCCGAGGGACAGGGTGGGGGAATGAAAAACTGTTTTTT
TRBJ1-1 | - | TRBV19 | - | CATYGGSRNTEAFF | TGTGCCACGTACGGGGGAAGTCGGAACACTGAAGCTTTCTTT
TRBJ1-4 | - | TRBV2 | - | CASTWRNEKLFF | TGTGCCAGCACGTGGAGAAATGAAAAACTGTTTTTT
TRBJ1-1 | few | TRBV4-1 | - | CASSHIKTAGNTEAFF | TGCGCCAGCAGCCATATCAAAACAGCGGGGAACACTGAAGCTTTCTTT
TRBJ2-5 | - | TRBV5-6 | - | CASSLGSAGVEWTQYF | TGTGCCAGCAGCTTGGGGTCGGCAGGGGTTGAGTGGACCCAGTACTTC
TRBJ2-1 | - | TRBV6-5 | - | CASSSIPPVVEQFF | TGTGCCAGCAGTTCCATCCCCCCGGTCGTGGAGCAGTTCTTC
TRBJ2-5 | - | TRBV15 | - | CATSILAARASETQYF | TGTGCCACCAGCATTCTCGCTGCGAGGGCGTCCGAGACCCAGTACTTC
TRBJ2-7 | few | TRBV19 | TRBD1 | CASSIGQGPAEQYF | TGTGCCAGTAGTATTGGACAGGGCCCGGCCGAGCAGTACTTC
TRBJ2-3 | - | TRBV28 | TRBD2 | CASSPLQGRASGGPDTQYF | TGTGCCAGCAGCCCCCTCCAGGGGCGGGCTAGCGGGGGCCCAGATACGCAGTATTTT
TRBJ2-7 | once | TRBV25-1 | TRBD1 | CASSGLNRGDYEQYF | TGTGCCAGCAGTGGCCTAAACAGGGGGGACTACGAGCAGTACTTC
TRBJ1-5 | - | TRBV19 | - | CASSRPRGGAGQPQHF | TGTGCCAGTAGTCGCCCCCGTGGGGGGGCAGGTCAGCCCCAGCATTTT
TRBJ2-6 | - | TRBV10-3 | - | CAISESSSSRSGANVLTF | TGTGCCATCAGTGAGTCGAGCTCGTCCCGCTCTGGGGCCAACGTCCTGACTTTC
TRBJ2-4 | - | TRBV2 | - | CASTNGGQADTQYF | TGTGCCAGCACCAATGGGGGACAAGCGGACACTCAGTACTTC
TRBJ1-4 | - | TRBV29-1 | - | CSVEWGNEKLFF | TGCAGCGTTGAATGGGGCAATGAAAAACTGTTTTTT
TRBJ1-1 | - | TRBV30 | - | CAWRNTGNTEAFF | TGTGCCTGGAGAAACACAGGGAACACTGAAGCTTTCTTT
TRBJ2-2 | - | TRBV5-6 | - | CASSYGKAVDGELFF | TGTGCCAGCAGCTACGGGAAGGCAGTGGACGGGGAGCTGTTTTTT